These T cell receptor beta chains were read from a single sample in a study of shared clonotypes between healthy human individuals. Profiled with immunoSEQ multiplex PCR; TCRdb holds only in-frame clones, not every one. The sample includes about 1.4 million clones, around 95% of them seen just once. The sample was naive CD4+ T cells sorted from blood. Every receptor here comes from a man aged 25 to 45 in good health. Each CDR3 is given without its conserved first and last residue.

V gene: TRBV29-1
CDR3 length: 9
CDR3 protein: SPTLGETQY

V gene: TRBV5-1
CDR3 length: 15
CDR3 protein: ASSRGTSGSFGYEQY

V gene: TRBV5-1
CDR3 length: 12
CDR3 protein: ASSLAGADNEQF

V gene: TRBV18
CDR3 length: 15
CDR3 protein: ASSLGPFDYNTGELF

V gene: TRBV5-1
CDR3 length: 11
CDR3 protein: ASRRDRDQPQH

V gene: TRBV11-2
CDR3 length: 14
CDR3 protein: ASSTQPGRRTDTQY

V gene: TRBV19
CDR3 length: 11
CDR3 protein: ASSNWQQETQY

V gene: TRBV2
CDR3 length: 11
CDR3 protein: ASSGILTDTQY

V gene: TRBV28
CDR3 length: 14
CDR3 protein: ASSLLASGSNDEQY

V gene: TRBV10-2
CDR3 length: 11
CDR3 protein: ASRAGAAYEQY

V gene: TRBV9
CDR3 length: 14
CDR3 protein: ASSPQVAGVLYEQY

V gene: TRBV28
CDR3 length: 13
CDR3 protein: ASRGVTSSTDTQY

V gene: TRBV15
CDR3 length: 12
CDR3 protein: ATSPRARYNEQF

V gene: TRBV14
CDR3 length: 10
CDR3 protein: ASSQAFNEQY

V gene: TRBV4-3
CDR3 length: 14
CDR3 protein: ASSQGVPRAYNEQF

V gene: TRBV5-1
CDR3 length: 14
CDR3 protein: ASTHSGTGSAEKLF